This record concerns one TCR beta chain sequence. Its cognate antigen is unknown. The sample comes from a study of T cell repertoires in cytomegalovirus infection. Study context: TCR beta signatures that were public indicated CMV infection and matching HLA type.

A single record per CDR3 protein comes from TCRdb applying MiXCR to the reads. The repertoire holds a few hundred thousand distinct CDR3 sequences, with roughly 9.5% as singletons. Study-level results: People with CMV and the relevant HLA were identified by cumulative public TCR beta family frequency.

CDR1 SGHAT and CDR2 FQNNGV come from the germline V gene. This CDR3 contains 15 residues. V lost 8 bases to trimming and J lost 5 bases; unmatched junction nucleotides: 7. Source material: PBMCs. The chain employs TRBV11-2 and TRBJ1-6; 9 nucleotides line up with TRBD1. The source of this sequence is a human donor in good health (CMV status not recorded). Some clones in this sample may be carry-over from other donors' samples. CDR3: CASGRRQGDNSPLHF. The CDR3 DNA is TGTGCCAGCGGCAGGAGACAGGGGGATAATTCACCCCTCCACTTT.